Each of the 13 T cell receptor beta chains below was sequenced from the same sample in a study of memory CD4+ T cells and cytomegalovirus serostatus. Method: immunoSEQ multiplex PCR; TCRdb's copy keeps in-frame clones and lacks some. Of tens of thousands of clones listed, around 80% were seen once; the top ten hold over 0.45%. The sort gate was single viable CD3+CD4+CD8-CD45RO+ cells for memory CD4+ T cells. The source material was memory CD4+ T cells from blood. The receptors come from an adult in good health and CMV-seronegative.

This chain uses TRBV6-6 with TRBJ2-7; no definite D call. The CDR3 loop spans 15 amino acids. V was pared by 6 bases and J by 3 bases, with 18 bases between. The germline V gene has CDR1 MNHNY and CDR2 SVGAGI (reference sequence). The chain's CDR3 is CASRISESIVYEQYF. CDR3 DNA: TGTGCCAGCAGGATAAGTGAATCAATTGTCTACGAGCAGTACTTC.

This clone was counted between two and nine times. V and J are TRBV7-2 and TRBJ2-1; 7 bases line up with TRBD1. Germline trimming cut 0 bases from V and 6 bases from J; bases unmatched to any gene: 2. This CDR3 comprises 14 residues. The germline gives CDR1 SGHTA, CDR2 FQGNSA. CDR3 in DNA: TGTGCCAGCAGCTTAGCCGCAGGGGGCAATGAGCAGTTCTTC. This gives the protein CASSLAAGGNEQFF.

The J gene is TRBJ1-5, the V gene TRBV19; D ambiguous. V lost 0 bases and J lost 10, with 7 bases in between. Per the germline V gene, CDR1 is LNHDA and CDR2 is SQIVND (reference sequence). The CDR3 has 12 residues. CDR3 coding DNA: TGTGCCAGTAGTATAGATCTATCACCCCAGCATTTT. Protein product: CASSIDLSPQHF.

The chain links TRBV7-3 to TRBJ2-1; a weak D match, TRBD2 (6 bases). This CDR3 has 16 amino acids. In germline, CDR1 is SGHTA, CDR2 FQGTGA. V was shortened by 2 bases and J by 2 bases, with 13 bases between the two germline ends. The CDR3 coding sequence is TGTGCCAGCAGCTTATTAGGGCGGGGAACCTACAATGAGCAGTTCTTC. Its protein is CASSLLGRGTYNEQFF.

The V gene is TRBV6-1, the J gene TRBJ1-3; D might be TRBD1 (5 bases). The CDR3 sequence is 13 residues long. V shed 8 bases and J shed 0 bases, with 8 bases lying between them. The germline V gene has CDR1 MNHNS and CDR2 SASEGT. The CDR3 coding sequence is TGTGCCAGCCGGACACTCTCTGGAAACACCATATATTTT. The encoded protein is CASRTLSGNTIYF.

The rearrangement links TRBV30 to TRBJ2-7; no clear D gene. This CDR3 contains 14 residues. Germline V CDR1 and CDR2: GTSNPN, SVGIG (reference sequence). Trimming took off 1 base at V and 12 bases at J, with 22 bases between the two ends. The CDR3 DNA sequence: TGTGCCTGGAGTGGAAGGAAAATGACCCCCGATAGGTACTTC. Translated, it gives CAWSGRKMTPDRYF.

This clone was seen once. This chain links TRBV10-2 with TRBJ1-5, with D perhaps matching TRBD1 (5 bases). Germline V CDR1 and CDR2: WSHSY, SAAADI. The length of the CDR3 is 14 residues. V dropped 5 bases and J dropped 6 bases, with 14 bases sitting between them. This chain's CDR3 is CASSTNRGGQPQHF. The CDR3 DNA reads as TGCGCCAGCAGTACCAACCGGGGCGGTCAGCCCCAGCATTTT.

In its sample, this clone was seen once. The chain employs TRBV5-4 and TRBJ2-2; TRBD2 might be the D (8 bases). This CDR3 spans 16 amino acids. Deletions cut 4 bases from V and 4 bases from J, with 17 bases between. The germline V gene encodes CDR1 SGHNT and CDR2 YYREEE (reference sequence). The CDR3 spells CASSPGGGSGTGELFF. CDR3 nucleotide sequence: TGTGCCAGCAGCCCGGGAGGGGGCTCGGGCACCGGGGAGCTGTTTTTT.

V and J are TRBV5-4 and TRBJ2-1, with D maybe TRBD1 (7 bases). Trimming removed 2 bases from V and 0 bases from J, with 15 bases in between. In germline, CDR1 is SGHNT, CDR2 YYREEE (reference sequence). The CDR3 consists of 17 residues. DNA for the CDR3: TGTGCCAGCAGCTTTGACTCAGGGGGGAGCTCCTACAATGAGCAGTTCTTC. It is translated as CASSFDSGGSSYNEQFF.

This chain connects TRBV5-4 to TRBJ2-5, with 11 bases fitting TRBD2. V shed 3 bases, J shed 7 bases, and the junction held 20 bases outside the gene matches. In germline, CDR1 is SGHNT, CDR2 YYREEE (reference sequence). This CDR3 is 19 amino acids long. CDR3 sequence: CASSSPPLAGGRYRGTQYF. CDR3 in DNA: TGTGCCAGCAGCTCCCCCCCTCTAGCGGGGGGACGGTATCGAGGGACCCAGTACTTC.

The table lists this clone with a count of one. The rearrangement uses TRBV5-8 and TRBJ1-3; the D gene is possibly TRBD1 (6 bases). The germline V gene has CDR1 SGHTS and CDR2 YDEGEE. This CDR3 is 18 amino acids long. The V end was cut by 0 bases, the J end by 0 bases, with 16 bases between. The CDR3 nucleotides are TGTGCCAGCAGCTTGGGGGGGCCCCGGGACTTCTCTGGAAACACCATATATTTT. It specifies CASSLGGPRDFSGNTIYF.

This clone was recorded a few times. J is TRBJ2-2 and V is TRBV9; perhaps TRBD2 as D (6 bases). Germline values: CDR1 SGDLS, CDR2 YYNGEE. V gave up 4 bases and J gave up 2 bases, with 12 bases separating them. This CDR3 has 15 residues. CDR3 DNA: TGTGCCAGCAGCCCCGGGACTCATAACACCGGGGAGCTGTTTTTT. Protein sequence: CASSPGTHNTGELFF.

The chain uses TRBV2 and TRBJ2-3; D call uncertain. CDR1 is SNHLY, CDR2 FYNNEI, per germline. This CDR3 contains 10 residues. Trimming took off 2 bases at V and 7 bases at J, with 1 base between the two ends. In nucleotides, the CDR3 is TGTGCCAGCAGTGAATATACGCAGTATTTT. This gives the protein CASSEYTQYF.